Below, 26 T cell receptor beta chains from the same sample are listed, as sequenced in a study of blood T cell repertoires in COVID-19. Produced via immunoSEQ multiplex PCR; TCRdb's table is partial and in-frame only. The sample lists about 100,000 clones; over 75% were seen once. Sample: peripheral blood. These receptors all stem from a woman older than 75 with acute or convalescent COVID-19.

The chain recombines TRBV2 with TRBJ2-1, with 7 bases lining up with TRBD1. CDR3 length equals 14 residues. Unmatched junction bases numbered 2, after V lost 4 bases and J lost 2 bases. Germline V lookup: CDR1 SNHLY, CDR2 FYNNEI. CDR3 protein: CASSGQGPYNEQFF. CDR3 DNA: TGTGCCAGCAGTGGACAGGGCCCCTACAATGAGCAGTTCTTC.

There are a few counts of this clone. The chain employs TRBV30 and TRBJ2-2; no clear D gene. The CDR3 totals 13 residues. CDR1 and CDR2 from the germline V gene are GTSNPN and SVGIG (reference sequence). V was shortened by 2 bases and J by 5 bases, with 9 bases between the two germline ends. The CDR3, as DNA: TGTGCCTGGAGTCCCAATTTGACCGGGGAGCTGTTTTTT. It specifies CAWSPNLTGELFF.

This clone was seen only once. J is TRBJ2-1 and V is TRBV12-3 or TRBV12-4; 10 bases align to TRBD1. Trimming at V came to 6 bases and at J to 15 bases, leaving 8 bases not matched to a gene. The CDR3 spans 12 residues. The CDR3 is CASSRTGGDRFF. CDR3 nucleotides: TGTGCCAGCAGCCGGACAGGGGGGGATCGGTTCTTC.

The genes are TRBV4-1 and TRBJ2-7; 8 positions agree with TRBD2. Germline V gene data show CDR1 as MGHRA and CDR2 as YSYEKL. V shed 3 bases and J 3 bases; nucleotides not matched to a gene: 4. This CDR3 has 14 amino acids. DNA of the CDR3: TGCGCCAGCAGCCAGGACGGGGGGGGCTACGAGCAGTACTTC. This encodes CASSQDGGGYEQYF.

The gene calls are TRBV27 and TRBJ2-5; 8 nucleotides match TRBD2. V trimming: 5 bases; J trimming: 1 base; junction bases outside the gene matches: 9. Germline V gene sequence: CDR1 MNHEY, CDR2 SMNVEV (reference sequence). This CDR3 has 16 residues. This chain's CDR3 is CASSPGRGGIQETQYF. The CDR3 nucleotides are TGTGCCAGCAGTCCTGGGCGCGGGGGGATCCAAGAGACCCAGTACTTC.

The rearrangement links TRBV5-5 to TRBJ2-2, with D possibly being TRBD1 (6 bases). Germline V gene data show CDR1 as SGHKS and CDR2 as YYEKEE (reference sequence). This CDR3 is 15 amino acids long. V lost 6 bases to trimming and J lost 1 base, with 13 bases between them. CDR3 sequence: CASNQGFWNTGELFF. Written as DNA, the CDR3 is TGTGCCAGCAACCAGGGGTTTTGGAACACCGGGGAGCTGTTTTTT.

With regard to this clone: Other DNA sequences of this sample code for an identical CDR3. The V gene is TRBV30, the J gene TRBJ1-2; D is ambiguous. Germline V gives CDR1 GTSNPN, CDR2 SVGIG (reference sequence). The V and J ends lost 3 bases and 4 bases respectively, with 9 bases between them. This CDR3 has 12 residues. CDR3 nucleotides: TGTGCCTGGAGCAGAGAGGCCTATGGCTACACCTTC. Translated: CAWSREAYGYTF.

This rearrangement joins TRBV6-2 or TRBV6-3 to TRBJ2-5; 8 bases align to TRBD2. The CDR3 covers 16 residues. Germline values: CDR1 MNHEY, CDR2 SVGEGT. V trimming: 4 bases; J trimming: 2 bases; junction bases outside the gene matches: 9. As DNA, the CDR3 is TGTGCCAGCAGTTCTCCCGGCGGGGGGCCTCAAGAGACCCAGTACTTC. Translation gives CASSSPGGGPQETQYF.

Written as DNA, the CDR3 is TGCGCCAGCAGTGAACGGGCCGGGACAGGGGGAGTTCAGCCCCAGCATTTT. Amino acid sequence: CASSERAGTGGVQPQHF. The V call is TRBV10-2, the J call TRBJ1-5, with TRBD1 matching 11 bases. The junction had 10 bases not matched to a gene; V was cut back by 3 bases and J by 6 bases. CDR3 size: 17 residues. Germline CDR1 reads WSHSY; CDR2 reads SAAADI.

In regard to this clone: Other nucleotide sequences in the sample specify the same CDR3. The chain couples TRBV5-1 to TRBJ2-3; D perhaps matches TRBD2 (6 bases). V lost 2 bases and J 3 bases, leaving 10 bases between the germline ends. CDR1 SGHRS and CDR2 YFSETQ come from the germline V gene. The CDR3 runs 14 residues. CDR3 in amino acids: CASSLWGVTDTQYF. CDR3 in DNA: TGCGCCAGCAGCTTATGGGGGGTGACAGATACGCAGTATTTT.

The chain uses TRBV10-2 and TRBJ1-2; 8 bases match TRBD1. The CDR3 sequence is 14 residues long. The germline gives CDR1 WSHSY, CDR2 SAAADI. Losses at the gene ends were 7 bases for V and 2 bases for J; bases not matched to a gene: 6. CDR3 nucleotides: TGCGCCAGCACAGGGGGCAGTGGGAACTATGGCTACACCTTC. This sequence encodes CASTGGSGNYGYTF.

The chain links TRBV9 to TRBJ1-4; 10 positions agree with TRBD1. Germline V gives CDR1 SGDLS, CDR2 YYNGEE. J was trimmed by 2 bases and V by 0 bases; bases with no gene match: 4. This CDR3 has 17 residues. CDR3 nucleotide sequence: TGTGCCAGCAGCGTAGGGGACAGGGGTTGGACTAATGAAAAACTGTTTTTT. Protein sequence: CASSVGDRGWTNEKLFF.

The CDR3 here is CASSQGRVGTQYF. CDR3 nucleotide sequence: TGTGCCAGCAGCCAAGGTAGAGTCGGTACGCAGTATTTT. The V call is TRBV3-1 (or the pseudogene TRBV3-2), the J call TRBJ2-3; D remains unclear. The CDR3 sequence is 13 residues long. Germline CDR1 LGHDT, CDR2 YNNKEL (reference sequence). Trimming removed 1 base at V and 8 bases at J, with 10 bases between.

This sequence joins TRBV5-1 and TRBJ2-5; D is unresolved. Per germline, CDR1 SGHRS and CDR2 YFSETQ. The CDR3 loop spans 15 amino acids. The V and J ends lost 3 bases and 8 bases respectively, with 20 bases between them. The CDR3 loop is CASSSRQRNAPTQYF. The CDR3 region has the DNA TGCGCCAGCAGCTCGCGACAACGGAACGCCCCTACCCAGTACTTC.

As to this clone: Other DNA sequences in this specimen translate into the identical CDR3. J is TRBJ1-5 and V is TRBV18; D is uncertain. Between the trimmed V and J ends, which lost 3 bases and 5 bases, there was a span of 8 bases. The CDR3 contains 13 residues. Germline values: CDR1 KGHSH, CDR2 LQKENI. The CDR3 reads CASSPLRDQPQHF. The CDR3 DNA is TGTGCCAGCTCACCCCTGAGGGATCAGCCCCAGCATTTT. Full variable domain (missing parts from reference TRBV18 and TRBJ1-5): NAGVMQNPRHLVRRRGQEARLRCSPMKGHSHVYWYRQLPEEGLKFMVYLQKENIIDESGMPKERFSAEFPKEGPSILRIQQVVRGDSAAYFCASSPLRDQPQHFGDGTRLSIL.

The chain is built from TRBV7-9 and TRBJ1-2, with a tentative D call TRBD1 (5 bases). The germline V and J ends were trimmed by 0 bases and 8 bases, with 10 bases remaining between them. The germline gives CDR1 SEHNR, CDR2 FQNEAQ (reference sequence). The CDR3 covers 13 residues. In DNA, the CDR3 is TGTGCCAGCAGCTTAGCAGGGGATGGCGGCTACACCTTC. Protein: CASSLAGDGGYTF.

V and J are TRBV5-6 and TRBJ1-1, with 8 nucleotides matching TRBD1. Trimming cost V 4 bases and J 7 bases; bases outside gene matches: 12. This CDR3 is 15 amino acids long. Germline V gives CDR1 SGHDT, CDR2 YYEEEE. This CDR3 is CASSGVGTGYLEAFF. In DNA form, the CDR3 reads TGTGCCAGCAGCGGGGTTGGGACAGGCTACCTTGAAGCTTTCTTT.

The J gene is TRBJ2-3, the V gene TRBV12-5; D is ambiguous. CDR3 size: 15 residues. Trimming shortened V by 0 bases and J by 2 bases, and 9 bases separated the two germline ends. Germline CDR1 is LGHNT and CDR2 is FRNRAP. The CDR3 DNA is TGTGCTAGTGGTTTGGTGGTCGGGTTCACAGATACGCAGTATTTT. It codes for CASGLVVGFTDTQYF.

This sequence joins TRBV5-1 and TRBJ1-2, with 8 bases lining up with TRBD1. Germline trimming cut 1 base from V and 3 bases from J; bases unmatched to any gene: 2. This CDR3 is 14 amino acids long. CDR1 SGHRS and CDR2 YFSETQ come from the germline V gene. The CDR3 DNA sequence: TGCGCCAGCAGCTTGACAGGGGGACACTATGGCTACACCTTC. Amino acids: CASSLTGGHYGYTF.

The rearrangement joins TRBV7-2 to TRBJ2-1; TRBD1 is a possible D gene (6 bases). Germline V gene sequence: CDR1 SGHTA, CDR2 FQGNSA. Trimming took 1 base from V and 7 from J, leaving 14 bases between them. There are 15 residues in the CDR3. The CDR3 spells CASSLGGGPRNEQFF. The CDR3, as DNA: TGTGCCAGCAGCTTAGGTGGGGGCCCGAGGAATGAGCAGTTCTTC.

CDR3 DNA: TGTGCCAGCAGCTCGGGACTAGCGGGGGGGCCTGAGACCCAGTACTTC. It is translated as CASSSGLAGGPETQYF. The V and J genes are TRBV7-2 and TRBJ2-5; 16 positions match TRBD2. V shed 4 bases, J shed 5 bases, and the junction held 4 bases outside the gene matches. CDR1 is SGHTA and CDR2 is FQGNSA in the germline V gene. This CDR3 comprises 16 residues.

This chain links TRBV19 with TRBJ1-3; 9 bases align to TRBD1. V trimming: 3 bases; J trimming: 5 bases; junction bases outside the gene matches: 5. This CDR3 contains 15 residues. Germline values: CDR1 LNHDA, CDR2 SQIVND (reference sequence). CDR3 protein: CASSILGQGRNTIYF. Here the CDR3 DNA reads TGTGCCAGTAGTATTTTAGGACAGGGGAGAAACACCATATATTTT.

This chain links TRBV5-1 with TRBJ1-4, with no clear D. The V gene lost 0 bases and the J gene lost 8 bases, with 8 bases spanning the gap. Per the germline V gene, CDR1 is SGHRS and CDR2 is YFSETQ. The CDR3 contains 13 residues. CDR3 region: CASSLGQLEKLFF. Here the CDR3 DNA reads TGCGCCAGCAGCTTGGGACAACTCGAAAAACTGTTTTTT.

The chain joins TRBV13 to TRBJ2-3, with 7 bases aligning to TRBD1. The CDR3 is made up of 15 amino acids. J gave up 0 bases and V 4 bases, and 4 bases lay outside the gene matches. Germline V lookup: CDR1 PRHDT, CDR2 FYEKMQ (reference sequence). CDR3 sequence (DNA): TGTGCCAGCAGCTGGGGACAGATTAGCACAGATACGCAGTATTTT. Translating it yields CASSWGQISTDTQYF.

The chain recombines TRBV25-1 with TRBJ2-3, with a possible D match to TRBD1 (7 bases). CDR1 is MGHDK, CDR2 SYGVNS, per germline. CDR3 length equals 18 residues. V lost 4 bases and J 0 bases, leaving 20 bases between the germline ends. CDR3 bases: TGTGCCAGCAGTGCCCCCGTGGGGCAGGGGGGAAGCACAGATACGCAGTATTTT. This translates into CASSAPVGQGGSTDTQYF.

The chain has TRBV30 and TRBJ1-2, with TRBD1 as a possible D gene (6 bases). Germline V gene lookup returns CDR1 GTSNPN and CDR2 SVGIG (reference sequence). V lost 1 base, J lost 8 bases, and 17 bases lay in between. This CDR3 contains 14 residues. The CDR3 region is CAWSAGTGLRGYTF. The CDR3 region has the DNA TGTGCCTGGAGTGCCGGTACAGGGTTAAGGGGCTACACCTTC.